The 32 T cell receptor beta chains below all came from one sample that was sequenced in a study of PD-1 blockade in mismatch repair-deficient tumors. Sequencing used immunoSEQ multiplex PCR; TCRdb keeps in-frame clones, though not all of them. The sample shows 11,000 to 15,000 clones, about 79% of them seen only once. The specimen was PBMCs, collected less than 15 weeks after starting pembrolizumab. The source is an adult with mismatch repair-deficient cancer.

V and J are TRBV18 and TRBJ2-2; TRBD1 agrees at 10 bases. Germline-derived CDR1 and CDR2 are KGHSH and LQKENI. This CDR3 is 17 amino acids long. With V trimmed by 3 bases and J by 3 bases, 7 bases remained unmatched. This chain's CDR3 is CASSPRQGATDTGELFF. In DNA, the CDR3 is TGTGCCAGCTCACCCCGACAGGGGGCGACGGACACCGGGGAGCTGTTTTTT.

As to this clone: Sequence at one end of the junction differs from germline and may be a read error. This chain uses TRBV7-7 with TRBJ2-5, with 15 bases matching TRBD2. CDR3 size: 20 residues. Germline lookup yields CDR1 SSHAT and CDR2 FNYEAQ (reference sequence). CDR3 loop: CASSSHLGTSGRPSEETQYF. The CDR3 bases are TGTGCTAGCAGCTCACATTTAGGGACTAGCGGGAGGCCATCGGAGGAGACCCAGTACTTC.

This sequence joins TRBV15 and TRBJ2-7; 8 bases fit TRBD2. After removal of 5 bases from V and 3 bases from J, the junction contained 9 bases not matched to a gene. The CDR3 sequence is 15 residues long. Per germline, CDR1 LNHNV and CDR2 YYDKDF (reference sequence). CDR3 DNA: TGTGCCACCAGCCCAGGCGGAAGCGGGGGCTACGAGCAGTACTTC. Translated, it gives CATSPGGSGGYEQYF. Supplemented by reference TRBV15 and TRBJ2-7, the full variable domain reads DAMVIQNPRYQVTQFGKPVTLSCSQTLNHNVMYWYQQKSSQAPKLLFHYYDKDFNNEADTPDNFQSRRPNTSFCFLDIRSPGLGDTAMYLCATSPGGSGGYEQYFGPGTRLTVT.

The CDR3 nucleotides read TGTGCCTGTGTTACAGGGAGAAGGTCCTACGAGCAGTACTTC. It specifies CACVTGRRSYEQYF. The chain combines TRBV30 with TRBJ2-5, with D maybe TRBD1 (6 bases). The J call may be mistaken, given a closer DNA end match to TRBJ2-7. The CDR3 totals 14 residues. CDR1 and CDR2 from the germline V gene are GTSNPN and SVGIG (reference sequence).

This sequence joins TRBV5-1 and TRBJ2-7; TRBD1 aligns across 9 bases. The trim removed 4 bases at V and 2 bases at J, leaving 4 bases unmatched. Germline CDR1 and CDR2: SGHRS and YFSETQ. The CDR3 runs to 14 residues. The CDR3 DNA reads TGCGCCAGCAGCACGACAGGGGGGACCTACGAGCAGTACTTC. It is translated as CASSTTGGTYEQYF.

The chain links TRBV6-1 to TRBJ2-7, with 8 bases identical to TRBD2. With V trimmed by 6 bases and J by 2 bases, 9 bases remained unmatched. Germline V gene lookup returns CDR1 MNHNS and CDR2 SASEGT. The CDR3 extends over 15 amino acids. Here the CDR3 reads CASSREGVGTYEQYF. CDR3 nucleotides: TGTGCCAGCAGCCGGGAGGGGGTCGGGACCTACGAGCAGTACTTC.

The rearrangement links TRBV6-6 to TRBJ1-2; D remains unclear. Germline CDR1 is MNHNY and CDR2 is SVGAGI (reference sequence). The CDR3 has 14 residues. Trimming stripped 4 bases from V and 5 bases from J, with 14 bases between. CDR3 amino acids: CASSFGRGGYGYTF. The DNA for the CDR3 is TGTGCCAGCAGTTTCGGCCGGGGAGGATATGGCTACACCTTC.

CDR3 region: CASSWTVNEQFF. CDR3 in DNA: TGTGCCAGCAGCTGGACAGTCAATGAGCAGTTCTTC. This chain links TRBV5-4 with TRBJ2-1; tentative D call: TRBD1 (6 bases). The germline V and J ends were trimmed by 3 bases and 6 bases, with 7 bases remaining between them. The CDR3 consists of 12 residues. Germline values: CDR1 SGHNT, CDR2 YYREEE (reference sequence).

V gene TRBV6-5 combines with J gene TRBJ1-6; possible D gene TRBD1, 6 bases. The germline V gene encodes CDR1 MNHEY and CDR2 SVGAGI. Trimming removed 4 bases from V and 7 bases from J, with 14 bases in between. There are 15 residues in the CDR3. CDR3 sequence reads: CASSLTQGQNSPLHF. The CDR3 DNA reads as TGTGCCAGCAGTTTAACACAGGGCCAGAATTCACCCCTCCACTTT.

The chain combines TRBV18 with TRBJ2-7; D is unresolved. Trimming removed 0 bases from V and 7 bases from J, with 7 bases in between. This CDR3 is built from 12 residues. CDR1 KGHSH and CDR2 LQKENI come from the germline V gene. The CDR3 is CASSPPKEEQYF. The CDR3 DNA reads TGTGCCAGCTCACCACCGAAGGAGGAGCAGTACTTC.

The chain is built from TRBV6-6 and TRBJ2-3, with D uncertain. Germline loops: CDR1 MNHNY, CDR2 SVGAGI (reference sequence). There are 16 residues in the CDR3. Trimming removed 2 bases at V and 0 bases at J, with 12 bases between. CDR3 residues: CASSYPPLESTDTQYF. The DNA of the CDR3 is TGTGCCAGCAGTTACCCCCCCCTGGAGAGCACAGATACGCAGTATTTT.

Concerning this clone: This sample also contains other DNA sequences that code for the same CDR3. The chain combines TRBV7-9 with TRBJ2-1, with D possibly matching TRBD1 (6 bases). Germline CDR1 is SEHNR and CDR2 is FQNEAQ (reference sequence). Trimming removed 2 bases from V and 2 bases from J, with 10 bases in between. This CDR3 has 15 amino acids. CDR3 nucleotide sequence: TGTGCCAGCAGCTTAACGCAGGGGACCTACAATGAGCAGTTCTTC. It is translated as CASSLTQGTYNEQFF.

This chain uses TRBV28 with TRBJ1-4; 8 bases map to TRBD1. The CDR3 is 14 residues long. V was clipped by 3 bases and J by 11 bases; unmatched bases: 8. Germline V lookup: CDR1 MDHEN, CDR2 SYDVKM. The CDR3, as DNA: TGTGCCAGCAGTTTCGGCGTGACAGGGGTCAAACTGTTTTTT. This translates into CASSFGVTGVKLFF.

The chain recombines TRBV5-1 with TRBJ2-1; 12 positions match TRBD2. The CDR3 covers 16 residues. Trimming cost V 0 bases and J 7 bases; bases outside gene matches: 5. Germline CDR1 SGHRS, CDR2 YFSETQ. The CDR3 sequence is CASSLDQLAGGNEQFF. The CDR3, as DNA: TGCGCCAGCAGCTTGGATCAACTAGCGGGAGGAAATGAGCAGTTCTTC. Full variable domain (missing parts from reference TRBV5-1 and TRBJ2-1): KAGVTQTPRYLIKTRGQQVTLSCSPISGHRSVSWYQQTPGQGLQFLFEYFSETQRNKGNFPGRFSGRQFSNSRSEMNVSTLELGDSALYLCASSLDQLAGGNEQFFGPGTRLTVL.

The chain couples TRBV28 to TRBJ1-2; TRBD1 aligns across 7 bases. The trim removed 7 bases at V and 8 bases at J, leaving 13 bases unmatched. Germline-derived CDR1 and CDR2 are MDHEN and SYDVKM. This CDR3 region has 14 residues. CDR3 amino acids: CASTTITGELGYTF. The CDR3 DNA sequence: TGTGCCAGCACCACAATTACAGGGGAATTAGGCTACACCTTC.

This sequence joins TRBV27 and TRBJ2-1, with D possibly TRBD2 on 6 matching bases. Germline CDR1 and CDR2: MNHEY and SMNVEV (reference sequence). V was pared by 5 bases and J by 0 bases, with 23 bases between. The CDR3 consists of 19 residues. CDR3 residues: CASSPLGALSGSSYNEQFF. The CDR3 nucleotides are TGTGCCAGCAGTCCATTAGGGGCCCTTAGCGGAAGCTCCTACAATGAGCAGTTCTTC.

The chain carries TRBV19 and TRBJ1-2; D is uncertain. Deletions cut 7 bases from V and 3 bases from J, with 12 bases between. Germline CDR1 LNHDA, CDR2 SQIVND (reference sequence). CDR3 length equals 13 residues. The CDR3 protein is CASISTVDYGYTF. As DNA, the CDR3 is TGTGCCAGTATAAGTACAGTAGACTATGGCTACACCTTC.

This clone was observed a single time. The germline gene is not matched at one end of the junction; a read error may be the cause. The chain couples TRBV5-8 to TRBJ2-4, with no clear D. This CDR3 is 12 amino acids long. CDR1 is SGHTS, CDR2 YDEGEE, per germline. DNA of the CDR3: TGTGCCAGCAGCTTGGGATTGGGCATTCTCAACTTC. Translation: CASSLGLGILNF.

This sequence joins TRBV9 and TRBJ2-3, with TRBD2 identical over 7 bases. In germline, CDR1 is SGDLS, CDR2 YYNGEE. This CDR3 spans 16 amino acids. V trimming: 0 bases; J trimming: 5 bases; junction bases outside the gene matches: 9. The CDR3, as DNA: TGTGCCAGCAGCGTAGGGGCTAGCGGAGAGGTAGATACGCAGTATTTT. This gives the protein CASSVGASGEVDTQYF.

The CDR3 DNA is TGTGCCAGCAGCCCGTGGAGCCCCGAAAACACTGAAGCTTTCTTT. This translates into CASSPWSPENTEAFF. The rearrangement links TRBV27 to TRBJ1-1, with unresolved D. V shed 6 bases and J shed 2 bases, with 16 bases lying between them. Germline CDR1 reads MNHEY; CDR2 reads SMNVEV (reference sequence). This CDR3 is 15 amino acids long.

V usage is TRBV28 and J usage is TRBJ1-4; D is unclear. CDR1 and CDR2 (germline): MDHEN, SYDVKM. Trimming left V 6 bases short and J 3 bases short, with 14 bases between. The length of the CDR3 is 15 residues. For the CDR3, the DNA is TGTGCCAGCAGACCCCTTGGGGAGGCTAATGAAAAACTGTTTTTT. Its protein product is CASRPLGEANEKLFF.

This clone came up once. The chain joins TRBV28 to TRBJ1-3; D call uncertain. Per germline, CDR1 MDHEN and CDR2 SYDVKM. Trimming left V 10 bases short and J 0 bases short, with 13 bases between. The CDR3 runs to 14 residues. Here the CDR3 reads CATRRVPSGNTIYF. The CDR3 coding sequence is TGTGCCACCCGCCGGGTTCCCTCTGGAAACACCATATATTTT. Complete variable domain (other parts from reference TRBV28 and TRBJ1-3): DVKVTQSSRYLVKRTGEKVFLECVQDMDHENMFWYRQDPGLGLRLIYFSYDVKMKEKGDIPEGYSVSREKKERFSLILESASTNQTSMYLCATRRVPSGNTIYFGEGSWLTVV.

The J gene is TRBJ2-5, the V gene TRBV5-1; D possibly corresponds to TRBD1 (5 bases). This CDR3 is built from 14 residues. CDR1 is SGHRS, CDR2 YFSETQ, per germline. V dropped 0 bases and J dropped 2 bases, with 8 bases sitting between them. In DNA form, the CDR3 reads TGCGCCAGCAGCTTGGGCCGGACACAAGAGACCCAGTACTTC. Its protein is CASSLGRTQETQYF.

This clone was observed once. CDR3 sequence: CASSYILAGGNYGYTF. CDR3 coding DNA: TGTGCCAGCAGTTACATTCTTGCGGGGGGCAACTATGGCTACACCTTC. J is TRBJ1-2 and V is TRBV6-5; tentatively, D is TRBD1 (6 bases). The CDR3 is made up of 16 amino acids. V lost 2 bases and J 2 bases, leaving 15 bases between the germline ends. Germline values: CDR1 MNHEY, CDR2 SVGAGI.

The chain links TRBV25-1 to TRBJ2-1; 7 bases fit TRBD2. This CDR3 has 17 residues. The germline V gene has CDR1 MGHDK and CDR2 SYGVNS. The J segment lost 0 bases and the V segment lost 4 bases, leaving 9 bases of the junction unmatched. The CDR3 coding sequence is TGTGCCAGCAGTGGGTCAAGCGGGGAAAGCTCCTACAATGAGCAGTTCTTC. Protein: CASSGSSGESSYNEQFF.

The V gene is TRBV28, the J gene TRBJ1-4, with D maybe TRBD1 (6 bases). In germline, CDR1 is MDHEN, CDR2 SYDVKM. The V gene lost 6 bases and the J gene lost 7 bases, with 18 bases spanning the gap. CDR3 length: 15 amino acids. The CDR3 region has the DNA TGTGCCAGCAGACCAGGACAGAAGGGTTCTGAAAAACTGTTTTTT. Protein product: CASRPGQKGSEKLFF.

This chain uses TRBV11-3 with TRBJ2-1, with D perhaps matching TRBD1 (6 bases). CDR1 is SGHNT, CDR2 YENEEA, per germline. This CDR3 is built from 14 residues. Trimming stripped 7 bases from V and 7 bases from J, with 17 bases between. In DNA, the CDR3 is TGTGCCAGCACCCGGGTCGGACAGACTAATGAGCAGTTCTTC. This sequence encodes CASTRVGQTNEQFF.

The chain joins TRBV28 to TRBJ2-7, with 8 bases matching TRBD1. This CDR3 has 15 amino acids. In germline, CDR1 is MDHEN, CDR2 SYDVKM. Trimming cost V 6 bases and J 0 bases; bases outside gene matches: 7. This CDR3 is CASRNRGTGSYEQYF. The CDR3 DNA is TGTGCCAGCAGAAACCGAGGGACAGGCTCCTACGAGCAGTACTTC.

The V gene is TRBV12-5, the J gene TRBJ2-1; D perhaps matches TRBD2 (6 bases). Per the germline V gene, CDR1 is LGHNT and CDR2 is FRNRAP. The CDR3 loop spans 14 amino acids. Deletions cut 6 bases from V and 3 bases from J, with 12 bases between. As DNA, the CDR3 is TGTGCTAGTGGCTTCGACGGGAGCTACAATGAGCAGTTCTTC. As protein: CASGFDGSYNEQFF.

The chain combines TRBV11-3 with TRBJ2-1; 12 nucleotides agree with TRBD1. V shed 4 bases and J 2 bases; nucleotides not matched to a gene: 6. This CDR3 has 17 residues. Germline-derived CDR1 and CDR2 are SGHNT and YENEEA. The CDR3 loop is CASSSTGQGAAYNEQFF. In nucleotides, the CDR3 is TGTGCCAGCAGCTCTACGGGACAGGGGGCGGCCTACAATGAGCAGTTCTTC.

The chain is built from TRBV9 and TRBJ2-1, with a possible D match to TRBD2 (5 bases). Looked up from germline, CDR1 is SGDLS and CDR2 is YYNGEE. Between the trimmed V and J ends, which lost 0 bases and 4 bases, there was a span of 11 bases. This CDR3 has 15 amino acids. The DNA of the CDR3 is TGTGCCAGCAGCGTAGATCTTTCGGGGTACAATGAGCAGTTCTTC. Its protein is CASSVDLSGYNEQFF.

V gene TRBV19 combines with J gene TRBJ1-2; D remains unclear. V gave up 0 bases and J gave up 7 bases, with 9 bases separating them. Germline V lookup: CDR1 LNHDA, CDR2 SQIVND (reference sequence). The CDR3 totals 13 residues. The CDR3 nucleotides read TGTGCCAGTAGTATAGAATTAGGGAGTGGCTACACCTTC. Protein: CASSIELGSGYTF.